This TCR beta chain derives from a study of T cell repertoires in cytomegalovirus infection (dated by TCRdb to between 2019 and 2020). For context, the study as a whole: Donor HLA type was relevant to the analysis, as public TCR beta signatures indicated carriage of CMV infection together with the matching HLA type.

TCRdb records Illumina HiSeq 1500 as the sequencer. TCRdb reran the public reads through fastp at Q25 and MiXCR, keeping productive beta chains. Rows are combined by CDR3 protein, so each entry shows the most common genes and DNA. The sample profile shows some 220,000 distinct CDR3 sequences; around 6.2% of them were found once. The top ten clonotypes cover 5.5% to 8% of the sample. Looking up the germline V gene yields CDR1 ENHRY and CDR2 SYGVKD. Relative to germline, V is missing 6 bases and J is missing 7 bases, with 4 bases of the junction outside any gene match. The CDR3 measures 14 amino acids from cysteine to phenylalanine. Of all the DNA, just the CDR3 is kept, 42 bases in frame from base 1. A note on this clonotype: No cognate antigen has been identified for it. Base qualities are not provided; no much larger clone lies one nucleotide away.

What the research found in general, with its limitations: Carriers of CMV infection plus the relevant HLA type were discriminated by the cumulative frequency of public TCR beta family members in the study cohort and in an independent roughly 380-donor cohort. The ex vivo response was dominated by HLA-C-restricted CMV-specific TCR beta clonotypes, and the single most frequent clonotype in two of eight donors was supplied by these HLA-C-restricted clonotypes.

Sequencing input: PBMCs. The TCR was taken from a human donor in good health (CMV status not recorded). Some clones in this sample may be carry-over from other donors' samples. This sequence uses TRBV10-3 and TRBJ1-6, with TRBD1 identical over 9 junction bases. The bases are TGTGCCATCAGCCGGGACAGGGAAAATTCACCCCTCCACTTT. Translated, this gives CAISRDRENSPLHF.